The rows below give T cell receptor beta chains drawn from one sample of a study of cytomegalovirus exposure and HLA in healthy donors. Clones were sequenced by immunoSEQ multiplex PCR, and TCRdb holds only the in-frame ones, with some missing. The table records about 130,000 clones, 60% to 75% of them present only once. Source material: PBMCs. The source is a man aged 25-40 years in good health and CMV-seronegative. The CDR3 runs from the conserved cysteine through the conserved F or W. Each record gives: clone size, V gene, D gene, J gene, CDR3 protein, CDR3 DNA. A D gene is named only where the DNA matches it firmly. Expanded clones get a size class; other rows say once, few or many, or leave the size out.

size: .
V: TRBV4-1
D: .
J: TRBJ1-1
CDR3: CASSHRENTEAFF
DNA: TGCGCCAGCAGCCACCGGGAGAACACTGAAGCTTTCTTT

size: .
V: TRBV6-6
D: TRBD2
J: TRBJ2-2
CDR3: CASSVLAANTGELFF
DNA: TGTGCCAGCAGTGTACTAGCGGCAAACACCGGGGAGCTGTTTTTT

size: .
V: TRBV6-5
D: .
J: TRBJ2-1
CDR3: CASSNRRGNYNEQFF
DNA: TGTGCCAGCAGTAACCGACGGGGGAACTACAATGAGCAGTTCTTC

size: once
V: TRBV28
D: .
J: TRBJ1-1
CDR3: CATAGPRNTEAFF
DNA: TGTGCCACCGCGGGACCCAGGAACACTGAAGCTTTCTTT

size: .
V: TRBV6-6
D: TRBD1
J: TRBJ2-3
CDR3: CASSGRDRDTDTQYF
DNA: TGTGCCAGCAGCGGTCGGGACAGGGACACAGATACGCAGTATTTT

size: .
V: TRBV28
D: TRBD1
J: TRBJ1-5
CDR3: CASSRTGGFQPQHF
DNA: TGTGCCAGCAGTCGGACAGGGGGTTTTCAGCCCCAGCATTTT

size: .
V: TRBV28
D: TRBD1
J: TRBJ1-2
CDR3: CASSLVKGGNYGYTF
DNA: TGTGCCAGCAGTTTGGTCAAAGGGGGCAACTATGGCTACACCTTC

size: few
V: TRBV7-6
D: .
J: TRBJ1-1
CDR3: CASRQIIRHRAFTEAFF
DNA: TGTGCCAGCAGGCAAATCATAAGGCACAGGGCGTTCACTGAAGCTTTCTTT

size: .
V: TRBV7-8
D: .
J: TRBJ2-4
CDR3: CASSSRDIVAKNIQYF
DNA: TGTGCCAGCAGTTCACGAGACATTGTAGCCAAAAACATTCAGTACTTC

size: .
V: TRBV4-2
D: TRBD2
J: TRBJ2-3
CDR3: CASSQSYSGLAGTDTQYF
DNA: TGTGCCAGCAGCCAATCATACTCCGGACTAGCGGGCACAGATACGCAGTATTTT

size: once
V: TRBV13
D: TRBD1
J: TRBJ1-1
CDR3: CASSYNRGTEAFF
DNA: TGTGCCAGCAGCTACAACAGGGGCACTGAAGCTTTCTTT

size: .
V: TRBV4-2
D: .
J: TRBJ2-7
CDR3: CASSQDAGGSYEQYF
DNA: TGTGCCAGCAGCCAAGATGCGGGTGGGTCCTACGAGCAGTACTTC

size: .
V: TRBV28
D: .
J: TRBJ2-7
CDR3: CASSLVGLEQYF
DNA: TGTGCCAGCAGTTTGGTGGGGCTCGAGCAGTACTTC